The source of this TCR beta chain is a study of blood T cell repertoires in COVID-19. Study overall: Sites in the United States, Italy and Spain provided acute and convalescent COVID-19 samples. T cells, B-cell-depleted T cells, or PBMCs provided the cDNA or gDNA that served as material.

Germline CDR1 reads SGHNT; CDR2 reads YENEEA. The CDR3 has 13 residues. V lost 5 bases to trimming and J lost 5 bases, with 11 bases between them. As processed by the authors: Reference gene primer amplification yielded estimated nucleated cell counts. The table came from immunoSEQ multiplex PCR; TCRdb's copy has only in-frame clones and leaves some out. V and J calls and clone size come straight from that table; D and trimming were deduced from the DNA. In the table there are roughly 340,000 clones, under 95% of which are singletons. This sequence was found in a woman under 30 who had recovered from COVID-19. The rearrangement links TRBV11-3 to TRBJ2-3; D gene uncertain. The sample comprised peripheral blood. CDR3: CASSPPQEDTQYF. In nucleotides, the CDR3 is TGTGCCAGCAGCCCCCCCCAGGAAGATACGCAGTATTTT. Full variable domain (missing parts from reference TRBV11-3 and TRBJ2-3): EAGVVQSPRYKIIEKKQPVAFWCNPISGHNTLYWYLQNLGQGPELLIRYENEEAVDDSQLPKDRFSAERLKGVDSTLKIQPAELGDSAVYLCASSPPQEDTQYFGPGTRLTVL.